This TCR beta chain was identified during a study of blood T cell repertoires in COVID-19 (dated by TCRdb to between 2020 and 2021). Background for the entire study: Samples from collaborators originated in the United States, Italy and Spain and spanned both the acute and convalescent phases of COVID-19. The samples were drawn from the first 160 participants of the ongoing ImmuneRACE study and from 1,254 subjects provided by 6 global collaborators. The dataset comprised deeply sampled blood TCRbeta repertoires from subjects exposed to, actively infected with, or recovered from COVID-19. The material from the prospective study consisted of cDNA or gDNA derived from T cells, B-cell-depleted T cells, or PBMCs. Nearly every sample came with metadata listing a de-identified subject ID, COVID-19 status, age in years and sex. The repertoires were released in a freely available public database meant as a resource for research on the immune response to SARS-CoV-2. Where HLA class I and class II types were available, the types were taken from metadata supplied by the sample provider, not from assay-based typing.

For this clone: Its target antigen remains unknown. No per-base quality is available; no much larger clone lies one base away.

The immunoSEQ Assay, a bias-controlled multiplex PCR, was used to amplify TCRbeta CDR3 regions from genomic DNA. Under the source paper's analysis protocol: The number of nucleated cells in each sample was estimated from the amplification of reference gene primers within the assay. To quantify the absolute abundance of each unique TCRbeta CDR3 rearrangement, sequence reads were collapsed and filtered. For each sample, productive Simpson clonality was calculated by taking the square root of Simpson's diversity index across productive rearrangements. Entries here come from immuneACCESS through TCRdb and include only in-frame sequences with V and J called. Some clones fail to appear in such tables; in the studies checked, an unresolved V gene covers under half of the shortfall, and the cause of the remainder is unknown. V and J calls and clone size are as listed in that table; D and trimming were resolved from the DNA. This sample has some 300,000 clones in its table, and about 82% of those were observed once. The leading ten clones occupy around 4% of the sample.

The germline ends are 8 bases apart after V is trimmed by 3 bases and J by 5 bases. CDR1 and CDR2 are drawn from the germline V gene: MDHEN, SYDVKM. The CDR3 sequence holds 14 residues, the cysteine and phenylalanine included. Just CDR3 DNA is preserved here, 42 bases in frame from base 1. The investigation overall reported the following: Clinical and demographic metadata were provided uncurated, with the amount varying by source and participant.

Each collaborating institution followed its own protocols to collect whole blood in K2EDTA tubes. For TCRbeta analysis, collaborators shipped samples in one of three forms: frozen whole blood, isolated PBMCs, or DNA extracted from either of those sample types. The TCR sequence derives from a woman aged 45-60 years with active or convalescent COVID-19. The V gene is TRBV28 and the J gene is TRBJ1-6; the D gene cannot be resolved reliably. The sequenced sample consisted of peripheral blood. The CDR3 in this case is CASSLLHNNSPLHF. The nucleotides are TGTGCCAGCAGTTTGTTACATAATAATTCACCCCTCCACTTT.